The 10 T cell receptor beta chains given below trace back to one sample, sequenced in a study of control samples from healthy donors and cancer patients (dated by TCRdb to the early 2020s). Libraries were made using the immunoSEQ multiplex PCR assay. Here the immuneACCESS table is served through TCRdb, limited to in-frame sequences with V and J called. Missing clones are a known gap in these copies; in checked studies unresolved V genes cover under half, and the rest lacks a known reason. Within this sample are 150,000 to 200,000 clones, with about 93% of them counted one time only. The ten largest make up about 4% of the sample. Material for sequencing was blood. The receptors stem from a woman aged 60-70 years in good health.

The rearrangement uses TRBV2 and TRBJ1-5, with 7 bases identical to TRBD1. Unmatched junction bases numbered 4, after V lost 5 bases and J lost 0 bases. Germline values: CDR1 SNHLY, CDR2 FYNNEI. The CDR3 is 15 amino acids. CDR3: CASSLTGNSNQPQHF. CDR3 nucleotides: TGTGCCAGCAGTCTGACAGGGAATAGCAATCAGCCCCAGCATTTT.

V and J are TRBV5-1 and TRBJ2-3; D is perhaps TRBD2 (6 bases). V lost 5 bases, J lost 4 bases, and 17 bases lay in between. Germline V gene sequence: CDR1 SGHRS, CDR2 YFSETQ. The CDR3 is 15 residues long. CDR3 bases: TGCGCCAGCAGGACGGCACCGACTAGTGCAGATACGCAGTATTTT. This encodes CASRTAPTSADTQYF.

This sequence joins TRBV19 and TRBJ2-1, with 9 bases that match TRBD2. This CDR3 is 15 amino acids long. In germline, CDR1 is LNHDA, CDR2 SQIVND (reference sequence). The junction had 2 bases not matched to a gene; V was cut back by 3 bases and J by 2 bases. DNA for the CDR3: TGTGCCAGTAGTATTGCGGGGGGGCCCTACAATGAGCAGTTCTTC. The encoded protein is CASSIAGGPYNEQFF.

The V call is TRBV18, the J call TRBJ1-1, with D possibly being TRBD1 (6 bases). Germline-derived CDR1 and CDR2 are KGHSH and LQKENI. There are 13 residues in the CDR3. Trimming cost V 6 bases and J 3 bases, with 11 bases left between them. CDR3 bases: TGTGCCAGCTCCCAGGGGATGGACACTGAAGCTTTCTTT. Translation: CASSQGMDTEAFF.

The V gene is TRBV6-5, the J gene TRBJ1-1, with a possible D match to TRBD1 (5 bases). The CDR3 has 14 residues. CDR1 is MNHEY and CDR2 is SVGAGI in the germline V gene. Deletions cut 7 bases from V and 3 bases from J, with 15 bases between. CDR3 sequence reads: CASTRIRGDTEAFF. The CDR3 region has the DNA TGTGCCAGCACCCGGATACGAGGGGACACTGAAGCTTTCTTT.

This clone is a singleton in its sample. The chain combines TRBV27 with TRBJ1-2; weak D call: TRBD1 (6 bases). V dropped 10 bases and J dropped 3 bases, with 18 bases sitting between them. Germline V gene sequence: CDR1 MNHEY, CDR2 SMNVEV (reference sequence). The CDR3 has 14 amino acids. DNA for the CDR3: TGTGCCACCCGGGTTCTAGGACAGCACTATGGCTACACCTTC. This translates into CATRVLGQHYGYTF.

The chain links TRBV7-2 to TRBJ2-3; TRBD2 aligns across 7 bases. The CDR3 consists of 18 residues. Germline values: CDR1 SGHTA, CDR2 FQGNSA. V trimming: 2 bases; J trimming: 1 base; junction bases outside the gene matches: 12. This chain's CDR3 is CASSLIGVGSGGTDTQYF. The CDR3 region has the DNA TGTGCCAGCAGCTTAATTGGGGTGGGAAGCGGGGGCACAGATACGCAGTATTTT.

CDR3 sequence: CASTSKGSGANVLTF. The DNA of the CDR3 is TGTGCCAGCACCTCTAAAGGGTCTGGGGCCAACGTCCTGACTTTC. The chain uses TRBV7-2 and TRBJ2-6; D is ambiguous. The ends were cut back, 7 bases at V and 1 base at J, with 11 bases in the middle. Germline CDR1 and CDR2: SGHTA and FQGNSA. The CDR3 is made up of 15 amino acids.

The sample holds many counts of this clone. This chain links TRBV7-9 with TRBJ1-2; D is undetermined. Trimming removed 5 bases from V and 8 bases from J, with 9 bases in between. The length of the CDR3 is 11 residues. Per germline, CDR1 SEHNR and CDR2 FQNEAQ (reference sequence). The CDR3 loop reads CASSILGGYTF. The CDR3 region has the DNA TGTGCCAGCAGCATACTTGGGGGCTACACCTTC.

The V and J genes are TRBV7-2 and TRBJ2-1; 16 bases match TRBD2. The V gene end was trimmed by 5 bases and the J gene end by 7 bases; junction bases not matched to a gene: 5. The CDR3 length is 16 residues. Germline V lookup: CDR1 SGHTA, CDR2 FQGNSA. This chain's CDR3 is CASSTGTSGGANEQFF. The CDR3 DNA sequence: TGTGCCAGCAGCACCGGGACTAGCGGGGGGGCAAATGAGCAGTTCTTC.